This is a list of T cell receptor beta chains from one sample in a study of beta chain features in type 1 diabetes. Only in-frame clones appear in the TCRdb table, and some are missing; sequencing was by immunoSEQ multiplex PCR. The sample lists under 250,000 clones; roughly 11% were seen once. Source material: central memory CD4+ T cells from blood. These receptors were collected from a man between 18 and 29 years old in good health. Each CDR3 is given with its conserved first and last residue. A D gene is named only where the DNA matches it firmly. A row's size may be missing; if present it is once, few, many or a size class.

v_call: TRBV7-2; j_call: TRBJ2-7; d_call: NA; clone_size: NA; cdr3_nt: TGTGCCAGCAGCTTAGAGAGGGGATCCTACGAGCAGTACTTC; cdr3_aa: CASSLERGSYEQYF
v_call: TRBV29-1; j_call: TRBJ1-1; d_call: NA; clone_size: NA; cdr3_nt: TGCAGCGTTGAAGGTGTAGGGCGCACTGAAGCTTTCTTT; cdr3_aa: CSVEGVGRTEAFF
v_call: TRBV5-4; j_call: TRBJ2-7; d_call: NA; clone_size: few; cdr3_nt: TGTGCCAGCAGCCCCGCTCAGGGGTACTACGAGCAGTACTTC; cdr3_aa: CASSPAQGYYEQYF
v_call: TRBV9; j_call: TRBJ2-1; d_call: NA; clone_size: NA; cdr3_nt: TGTGCCAGCAGCGTATTTGGGGCTTACAATGAGCAGTTCTTC; cdr3_aa: CASSVFGAYNEQFF
v_call: TRBV14; j_call: TRBJ2-7; d_call: NA; clone_size: NA; cdr3_nt: TGTGCCAGCAGCCAAGGCCGAGCCTACGAGCAGTACTTC; cdr3_aa: CASSQGRAYEQYF
v_call: TRBV7-2; j_call: TRBJ2-7; d_call: NA; clone_size: few; cdr3_nt: TGTGCCAGCAGCTTAGGTACCTCTGGAGGTTCCTACGAGCAGTACTTC; cdr3_aa: CASSLGTSGGSYEQYF
v_call: TRBV10-3; j_call: TRBJ2-1; d_call: TRBD2; clone_size: few; cdr3_nt: TGTGCCATCAGTGAGTATGCGTCTAGCGGGGACTGGTACAATGAGCAGTTCTTC; cdr3_aa: CAISEYASSGDWYNEQFF
v_call: TRBV5-4; j_call: TRBJ2-5; d_call: TRBD2; clone_size: NA; cdr3_nt: TGTGCCAGCAGCCAGACTACTAGCGGCCAAGAGACCCAGTACTTC; cdr3_aa: CASSQTTSGQETQYF
v_call: TRBV7-9; j_call: TRBJ2-2; d_call: NA; clone_size: NA; cdr3_nt: TGTGCCAGCAGCCCCTCGGGCAGCACCGGGGAGCTGTTTTTT; cdr3_aa: CASSPSGSTGELFF
v_call: TRBV5-1; j_call: TRBJ1-1; d_call: NA; clone_size: few; cdr3_nt: TGCGCCAGCAGCTTATCAGGGGAAACTGAAGCTTTCTTT; cdr3_aa: CASSLSGETEAFF
v_call: TRBV7-3; j_call: TRBJ2-3; d_call: NA; clone_size: few; cdr3_nt: TGTGCCAGCAGCTTAGCCGGCCAGTCCACAGATACGCAGTATTTT; cdr3_aa: CASSLAGQSTDTQYF
v_call: TRBV18; j_call: TRBJ2-1; d_call: NA; clone_size: NA; cdr3_nt: TGTGCCAGCTCACCCGATACCGGCGTGGATGAGCAGTTCTTC; cdr3_aa: CASSPDTGVDEQFF
v_call: TRBV7-2; j_call: TRBJ2-3; d_call: TRBD2; clone_size: few; cdr3_nt: TGTGCCAGCAGCTCCAGAAACTCACTAGCGGTAGACACAGATACGCAGTATTTT; cdr3_aa: CASSSRNSLAVDTDTQYF
v_call: TRBV6-1; j_call: TRBJ2-7; d_call: TRBD1; clone_size: few; cdr3_nt: TGTGCCAGCAGTGAGACAGGGGCCCCCGGCGAGCAGTACTTC; cdr3_aa: CASSETGAPGEQYF
v_call: TRBV30; j_call: TRBJ1-2; d_call: NA; clone_size: few; cdr3_nt: TGTGCCTGGAGTGTACAACACTATGGCTACACCTTC; cdr3_aa: CAWSVQHYGYTF
v_call: TRBV7-8; j_call: TRBJ2-3; d_call: NA; clone_size: NA; cdr3_nt: TGTGCCAGCAGGACACCAGGGGAGGCTAGCACAGATACGCAGTATTTT; cdr3_aa: CASRTPGEASTDTQYF
v_call: TRBV27; j_call: TRBJ2-1; d_call: TRBD2; clone_size: NA; cdr3_nt: TGTGCCAGCAGTTTAAGCGGGAGGAATGAGCAGTTCTTC; cdr3_aa: CASSLSGRNEQFF
v_call: TRBV5-1; j_call: TRBJ2-6; d_call: TRBD1; clone_size: few; cdr3_nt: TGCGCCAGCACCGGGGACAGGGCTGGGGCCAACGTCCTGACTTTC; cdr3_aa: CASTGDRAGANVLTF
v_call: TRBV28; j_call: TRBJ2-4; d_call: NA; clone_size: few; cdr3_nt: TGTGCCAGCAGTTTCAGAGGGGTTGGGAGAAACATTCAGTACTTC; cdr3_aa: CASSFRGVGRNIQYF
v_call: TRBV5-1; j_call: TRBJ1-1; d_call: NA; clone_size: few; cdr3_nt: TGCGCCACAAAAGGGGCTAGTATGAACACTGAAGCTTTCTTT; cdr3_aa: CATKGASMNTEAFF
v_call: TRBV15; j_call: TRBJ2-3; d_call: TRBD1; clone_size: NA; cdr3_nt: TGTGCCACCAGCACCAGGACAGGGTCAGATACGCAGTATTTT; cdr3_aa: CATSTRTGSDTQYF
v_call: TRBV5-1; j_call: TRBJ2-7; d_call: NA; clone_size: few; cdr3_nt: TGCGCCAGCAGCTTAAACAGGGACTACGAGCAGTACTTC; cdr3_aa: CASSLNRDYEQYF
v_call: TRBV4-3; j_call: TRBJ2-1; d_call: TRBD1; clone_size: many; cdr3_nt: TGCGCCAGCAGCCCCTCTCCGCAGGGGGCGTTCAATGAGCAGTTCTTC; cdr3_aa: CASSPSPQGAFNEQFF
v_call: TRBV28; j_call: TRBJ1-6; d_call: TRBD1; clone_size: NA; cdr3_nt: TGTGCCAGCAGTTTATCTGACAGGGAGAATTCACCCCTCCACTTT; cdr3_aa: CASSLSDRENSPLHF